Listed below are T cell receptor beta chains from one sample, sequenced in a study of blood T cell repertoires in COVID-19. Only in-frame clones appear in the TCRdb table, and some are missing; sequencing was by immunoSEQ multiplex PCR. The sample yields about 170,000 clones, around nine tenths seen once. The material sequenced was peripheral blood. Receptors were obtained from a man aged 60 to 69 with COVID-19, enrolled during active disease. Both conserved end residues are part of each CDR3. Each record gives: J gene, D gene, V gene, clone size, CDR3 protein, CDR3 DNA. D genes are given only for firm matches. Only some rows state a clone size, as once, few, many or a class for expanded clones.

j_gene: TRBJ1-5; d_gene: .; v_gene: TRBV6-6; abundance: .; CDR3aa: CASSVGEGRANQPQHF; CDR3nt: TGTGCCAGCAGTGTTGGGGAGGGACGTGCCAATCAGCCCCAGCATTTT
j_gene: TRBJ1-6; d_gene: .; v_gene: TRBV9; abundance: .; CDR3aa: CASSVGPDSYNSPLHF; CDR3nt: TGTGCCAGCAGCGTAGGGCCAGACTCCTATAATTCACCCCTCCACTTT
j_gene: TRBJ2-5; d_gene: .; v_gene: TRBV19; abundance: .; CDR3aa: CASSMNRQETQYF; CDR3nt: TGTGCCAGTAGTATGAACAGACAAGAGACCCAGTACTTC
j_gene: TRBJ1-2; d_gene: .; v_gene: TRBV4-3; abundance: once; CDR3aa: CASSQGSGVRLYGYTF; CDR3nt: TGCGCCAGCAGCCAAGGCTCAGGGGTCCGTCTCTATGGCTACACCTTC
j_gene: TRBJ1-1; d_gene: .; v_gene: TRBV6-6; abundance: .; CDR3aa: CASRQLILSNTEAFF; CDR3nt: TGTGCCAGCAGACAGTTAATTCTCTCGAACACTGAAGCTTTCTTT
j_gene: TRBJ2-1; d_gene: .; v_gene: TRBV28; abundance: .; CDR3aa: CASSVLGGYNEQFF; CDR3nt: TGTGCCAGCAGTGTCCTCGGCGGGTACAATGAGCAGTTCTTC
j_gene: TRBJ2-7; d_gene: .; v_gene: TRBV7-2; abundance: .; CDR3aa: CASSLASGGSYEQYF; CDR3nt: TGTGCCAGCAGCTTAGCTAGCGGAGGCTCCTACGAGCAGTACTTC
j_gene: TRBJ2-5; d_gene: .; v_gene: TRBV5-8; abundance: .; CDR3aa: CASSEGEKLGVETQYF; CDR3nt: TGTGCCAGCAGCGAGGGGGAAAAGCTTGGAGTAGAGACCCAGTACTTC
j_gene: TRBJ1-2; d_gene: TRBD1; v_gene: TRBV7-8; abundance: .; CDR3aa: CASSSQGADIRSGYTF; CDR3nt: TGTGCCAGCAGCTCCCAGGGGGCAGATATCCGAAGCGGCTACACCTTC
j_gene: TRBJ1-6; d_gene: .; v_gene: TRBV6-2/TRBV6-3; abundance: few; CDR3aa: CASSYIDRIQNSPLHF; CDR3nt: TGTGCCAGCAGTTATATAGACAGGATACAGAATTCACCCCTCCACTTT
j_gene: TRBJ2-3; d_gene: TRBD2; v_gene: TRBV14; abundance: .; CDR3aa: CASSQDTSGLTDTQYF; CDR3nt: TGTGCCAGCAGCCAAGATACTAGCGGTCTCACAGATACGCAGTATTTT
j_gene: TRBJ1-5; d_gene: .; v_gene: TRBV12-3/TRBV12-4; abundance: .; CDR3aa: CASSAGFNQPQHF; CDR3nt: TGTGCCAGCAGCGCAGGGTTCAATCAGCCCCAGCATTTT